This section outlines one T cell receptor (beta chain) sequence together with its context. Its antigen remains unidentified. 13 Jbeta primers and 60 Vbeta primers were used for the PCR. Original methodology: In a later analysis, the count reached 80 million or so unique TCR beta chains, with roughly 9.9 million shared. Some clones are missing from TCRdb's copy, which holds only in-frame ones; the method was immunoSEQ multiplex PCR. That table gives V, J and clone size, and the DNA gave D and trimming. This sample has roughly 200,000 clones, with around 80% found just once. This sample was taken from a study of cytomegalovirus exposure and HLA in healthy donors. In the study overall: Sequencing of about 179 million T cells in an earlier analysis found roughly 120 million unique TCR beta sequences.

Study results and limitations: In a later analysis, V- and J-gene trimming of beta chains associated with a DCLRE1C missense variant, replicated independently.

The clonotype comes from a man aged 40-49 years in good health and CMV-seronegative. Material: PBMCs.

This chain's CDR3 is CASSETRTGTGSYEQYF. DNA of the CDR3: TGTGCCAGCAGTGAGACCCGGACCGGGACAGGGAGTTACGAGCAGTACTTC. V usage is TRBV25-1 and J usage is TRBJ2-7; TRBD1 aligns across 9 bases. The ends lost 3 bases at V and 4 bases at J; junction bases unmatched: 13. The length of the CDR3 is 17 residues. CDR1 and CDR2 (germline): MGHDK, SYGVNS.